The entry below gives a single T cell receptor (beta chain) sequence along with its context. Its specificity is not known. It was approximately 10 milliliters of peripheral blood that were drawn from each donor. The data stem from a study of blood T cells in healthy people across ages. Notes on the study in general: Age brought a roughly linear fall in TCR beta diversity measured per million T cells.

V lost 2 bases and J lost 2, with 10 bases in between. The CDR3 loop spans 16 amino acids. The germline gives CDR1 MDHEN, CDR2 SYDVKM. The authors ran a second PCR of roughly 7 to 11 cycles using a sample-barcoded 5' primer and a J-beta primer mix. The authors tagged each cDNA molecule using a template-switch adaptor with 12 random nucleotides. The study obtained at least 2.5 million CDR3-containing paired-end reads from every sample. TCRdb redid the calling of the 5' RACE reads with MiXCR, one entry per CDR3 protein. Of about 720,000 distinct CDR3 sequences in the sample, about a fifth are singletons; the top ten hold about 22%.

This clonotype was sampled from a man in his 70s in good health. The gene calls are TRBV28 and TRBJ1-6; D is perhaps TRBD1 (6 bases). The sequencing input was blood. The DNA of the CDR3 is TGTGCCAGCAGTTTAGGCGGGGGCGCCTATAATTCACCCCTCCACTTT. Its protein product is CASSLGGGAYNSPLHF.